These 30 T cell receptor beta chains were all obtained from the same sample, sequenced in a study of T cells in women clearing cervical HPV infection. This table comes from immunoSEQ multiplex PCR, and its TCRdb copy is limited to in-frame clones, with some not included. The listing contains tens of thousands of clones. The sample was blood buffy coat. Every receptor here comes from a woman aged 18-70 years with a cervical HPV16 infection that either progressed to CIN3+ or cleared (not recorded which).

Comment on this clone: The read terminates 3 residues before the CDR3 end, so the remaining end is supplied by the germline J gene. This sequence joins TRBV7-6 and TRBJ2-1; TRBD2 matches 10 bases. Germline CDR1 and CDR2: SGHVS and FNYEAQ. Trimming removed 5 bases from V and 1 base from J; junction bases left unmatched: 2. The CDR3 runs to 15 residues. CDR3 residues: CASSRTSGSYNEQFF. The sequenced CDR3 bases are TGTGCCAGCAGCCGGACTAGCGGATCCTACAATGAG. Together with reference TRBV7-6 and TRBJ2-1, the CDR3 gives the full variable domain: GAGVSQSPRYKVTKRGQDVALRCDPISGHVSLYWYRQALGQGPEFLTYFNYEAQQDKSGLPNDRFSAERPEGSISTLTIQRTEQRDSAMYRCASSRTSGSYNEQFFGPGTRLTVL.

In the case of this clone: The read falls 3 residues short of the CDR3 end, and the missing part is taken from the germline J gene. The chain joins TRBV30 to TRBJ1-3, with 10 bases aligning to TRBD1. Germline V lookup: CDR1 GTSNPN, CDR2 SVGIG (reference sequence). The CDR3 has 19 amino acids. Germline trimming cut 1 base from V and 4 bases from J; bases unmatched to any gene: 16. CDR3 DNA (partial): TGTGCCTGGAGTGCCCAACTGAGACAGGGGGCGCTTTTCGGAAACACC. It specifies CAWSAQLRQGALFGNT. The full CDR3 reads CAWSAQLRQGALFGNTIYF.

Turning to this clone: The read stops 3 residues short of the end of the CDR3; the missing end is completed from the germline J gene. This chain links TRBV4-1 with TRBJ2-7, with D possibly being TRBD2 (5 bases). The V gene lost 0 bases and the J gene lost 1 base, with 13 bases spanning the gap. Per the germline V gene, CDR1 is MGHRA and CDR2 is YSYEKL. CDR3 size: 16 residues. The covered CDR3 bases are TGCGCCAGCAGCCAAGATTCCGGGTCGGGGTCCTACGAG. It is translated as CASSQDSGSGSYE. The full CDR3 reads CASSQDSGSGSYEQYF.

Points on this clone: The CDR3 end falls 3 residues outside the read, so it is completed with the germline J gene. The V and J genes are TRBV20-1 and TRBJ2-5, with unresolved D. The CDR3 loop spans 15 amino acids. V lost 0 bases to trimming and J lost 4 bases, with 15 bases between them. Germline-derived CDR1 and CDR2 are DFQATT and SNEGSKA (reference sequence). This CDR3 is CSARDGKDQRETQYF. CDR3 DNA (partial): TGCAGTGCTAGAGATGGTAAAGATCAGAGAGAGACC.

The covered CDR3 bases are TGTGCCAGCAGCTTCCGACAGGGACCTTATGGT. As protein: CASSFRQGPYG. Given in full, the CDR3 is CASSFRQGPYGQYF. The rearrangement links TRBV7-2 to TRBJ2-4; 7 bases map to TRBD1. Read coverage stops 3 residues before the CDR3 terminus; the germline J gene supplies the remainder. Germline V gene sequence: CDR1 SGHTA, CDR2 FQGNSA. The CDR3 runs to 14 residues.

A word on this clone: From the germline J gene comes the end of the CDR3, since the read stops 3 residues before it. Other nucleotide sequences in the sample specify the same CDR3. The V and J genes are TRBV20-1 and TRBJ1-3, with 7 bases aligning to TRBD1. Germline CDR1 DFQATT, CDR2 SNEGSKA (reference sequence). This CDR3 comprises 13 residues. Trimming took 6 bases from V and 3 from J; bases not matched to a gene: 5. The CDR3 DNA, read in part, is TGCAGTGCAACCGGACAGGATGGAAACACC. Translated, it gives CSATGQDGNT. The entire CDR3 is CSATGQDGNTIYF.

Details on this clone: The read stops 3 residues short of the end of the CDR3; the missing end is completed from the germline J gene. The chain uses TRBV5-6 and TRBJ2-1, with 10 bases fitting TRBD2. The length of the CDR3 is 15 residues. Losses at the gene ends were 4 bases for V and 5 bases for J; bases not matched to a gene: 6. Germline CDR1 SGHDT, CDR2 YYEEEE. CDR3 protein: CASSLGLAGDNEQFF. The CDR3 bases that were read are TGTGCCAGCAGCCTCGGGCTAGCGGGGGACAATGAG.

Concerning this clone: Sequencing ends 3 residues short of the CDR3 end; the germline J gene provides the rest. The chain combines TRBV5-1 with TRBJ1-1; 8 bases are shared with TRBD1. The germline gives CDR1 SGHRS, CDR2 YFSETQ. Trimming cost V 4 bases and J 1 base; bases outside gene matches: 3. This CDR3 has 14 amino acids. CDR3 sequence: CASSHDRGNTEAFF. The covered CDR3 bases are TGCGCCAGCAGCCACGACAGGGGGAACACTGAA.

Concerning this clone itself: The CDR3 extends 3 residues past the end of the read, so its final part is completed from the germline J gene. The chain carries TRBV7-2 and TRBJ2-5; the D is unclear. The CDR3 runs 15 residues. Germline CDR1 and CDR2: SGHTA and FQGNSA. Trimming shortened V by 5 bases and J by 5 bases, and 18 bases separated the two germline ends. The CDR3 bases that were read are TGTGCCAGCAGCCCCGGGTACCTGCCTTATGAGACC. The encoded protein is CASSPGYLPYET. The CDR3 as a whole reads CASSPGYLPYETQYF.

With respect to this clone: The DNA ends 3 residues before the CDR3 does, and the rest of the CDR3 is filled in from the germline J gene. This chain joins TRBV11-2 and TRBJ1-1; D ambiguous. V lost 2 bases and J lost 1, with 5 bases in between. The CDR3 extends over 13 amino acids. CDR1 SGHAT and CDR2 FQNNGV come from the germline V gene. The CDR3 here is CASSLYTNTEAFF. The DNA read from the CDR3 is TGTGCCAGCAGCTTATACACGAACACTGAA.

Regarding this clone: With the read ending 3 residues before the CDR3 end, the germline J gene is used to fill in that end. The chain couples TRBV19 to TRBJ2-2, with D perhaps matching TRBD1 (7 bases). There are 18 residues in the CDR3. Germline V CDR1 and CDR2: LNHDA, SQIVND (reference sequence). The CDR3 spells CASSIDQGGYSGANVLFF. The part of the CDR3 DNA that was read is TGTGCCAGTAGTATAGATCAGGGGGGATACTCTGGGGCCAACGTG. The complete variable domain, with remaining parts taken from reference TRBV19 and TRBJ2-2, reads DGGITQSPKYLFRKEGQNVTLSCEQNLNHDAMYWYRQDPGQGLRLIYYSQIVNDFQKGDIAEGYSVSREKKESFPLTVTSAQKNPTAFYLCASSIDQGGYSGANVLFFGEGSRLTVL.

As concerns this clone: The DNA ends 3 residues before the CDR3 does, and the rest of the CDR3 is filled in from the germline J gene. The V and J genes are TRBV30 and TRBJ1-4; 7 bases line up with TRBD1. This CDR3 is built from 13 residues. The trim removed 3 bases at V and 8 bases at J, leaving 6 bases unmatched. Per germline, CDR1 GTSNPN and CDR2 SVGIG (reference sequence). The CDR3 protein is CAWSQRQGEKLFF. The CDR3 bases that were read are TGTGCCTGGAGCCAACGACAGGGAGAAAAA.

On this clone: The read ends 3 residues before the CDR3 terminus; that terminus is restored from the germline J gene. This rearrangement joins TRBV11-3 to TRBJ2-5, with TRBD2 identical over 10 bases. The CDR3 contains 15 residues. V was clipped by 8 bases and J by 5 bases; unmatched bases: 11. Germline V gene lookup returns CDR1 SGHNT and CDR2 YENEEA. The part of the CDR3 DNA that was read is TGTGCCAGCTGTGACCGACGTAGCGGGAGGGAGACC. Encoded protein: CASCDRRSGRET. The complete CDR3 sequence is CASCDRRSGRETQYF.

Concerning this clone: The DNA ends 3 residues before the CDR3 does, and the rest of the CDR3 is filled in from the germline J gene. Other DNA sequences in the sample encode the same CDR3. The chain has TRBV7-6 and TRBJ1-3; no definite D call. The CDR3 covers 14 residues. Germline lookup yields CDR1 SGHVS and CDR2 FNYEAQ. V shed 1 base and J shed 1 base, with 5 bases lying between them. This CDR3 reads CASSLGASGNTIYF. CDR3 DNA (partial): TGTGCCAGCAGCTTAGGAGCGTCTGGAAACACC.

Of note for this clone: Read data end 3 residues before the CDR3 end; the end is taken from the germline J gene. The V and J genes are TRBV12-3 or TRBV12-4 and TRBJ2-5, with TRBD1 identical over 7 bases. This CDR3 contains 17 residues. J lost 7 bases, V lost 1 base, and 15 bases had no gene match. The sequenced CDR3 bases are TGTGCCAGCAGTTTAGGAGACAGGGAGATCCCGCCAGGGACC. It specifies CASSLGDREIPPGT. The whole CDR3 reads CASSLGDREIPPGTQYF.

The part of the CDR3 DNA that was read is TGTGCCAGCAGCCAAGGTACAGGGGGGCTCGACAATGAG. Its translation: CASSQGTGGLDNE. The complete CDR3 reads CASSQGTGGLDNEQFF. This rearrangement joins TRBV4-2 to TRBJ2-1, with 8 bases lining up with TRBD1. The read comes to an end 3 residues before the CDR3 does, leaving the germline J gene to fill in the end. V lost 1 base to trimming and J lost 5 bases; unmatched junction nucleotides: 7. The CDR3 consists of 16 residues. The germline gives CDR1 LGHNA, CDR2 YNFKEQ.

A word on this clone: The read is 3 residues too short to cover the CDR3 end, so that end is filled in from the germline J gene. The chain carries TRBV5-5 and TRBJ2-7; D is undetermined. The CDR3 totals 14 residues. V was shortened by 1 base and J by 0 bases, with 8 bases between the two germline ends. Germline CDR1 reads SGHKS; CDR2 reads YYEKEE (reference sequence). The CDR3: CASSLTISSYEQYF. CDR3 DNA (partial): TGTGCCAGCAGCTTGACAATAAGCTCCTACGAG.

Note on this clone: The sequenced fragment ends 3 residues before the CDR3 boundary, so the rest is inferred from the germline J gene. The gene calls are TRBV19 and TRBJ1-4, with 7 bases fitting TRBD1. V was pared by 5 bases and J by 4 bases, with 7 bases of the junction left unmatched. The CDR3 spans 15 residues. Germline loops: CDR1 LNHDA, CDR2 SQIVND (reference sequence). Incomplete CDR3 DNA: TGTGCCAGTAGTCCTAGACAGGGAATTAATGAAAAA. Translated: CASSPRQGINEK. The whole CDR3 sequence reads CASSPRQGINEKLFF. The entire variable domain, with the rest obtained from reference TRBV19 and TRBJ1-4, is as follows: DGGITQSPKYLFRKEGQNVTLSCEQNLNHDAMYWYRQDPGQGLRLIYYSQIVNDFQKGDIAEGYSVSREKKESFPLTVTSAQKNPTAFYLCASSPRQGINEKLFFGSGTQLSVL.

The sequenced part of the CDR3 DNA is TGTGCCAGCAGCTTTTCCCCGGACACCGTCTATGGC. Its protein is CASSFSPDTVYG. The full-length CDR3 reads as CASSFSPDTVYGYTF. The V call is TRBV5-4, the J call TRBJ1-2; TRBD1 might be the D (5 bases). With the read ending 3 residues before the CDR3 end, the germline J gene is used to fill in that end. The CDR3 sequence is 15 residues long. Trimming pared 2 bases from V and 4 bases from J, leaving 15 bases between. Germline assignment: CDR1 SGHNT and CDR2 YYREEE (reference sequence).

Details on this clone: The observed sequence ends 3 residues before the CDR3 terminus, with the missing tail filled in from the germline J gene. V is TRBV6-2 or TRBV6-3 and J is TRBJ1-2, with D unclear. The CDR3 contains 16 residues. Germline CDR1 is MNHEY and CDR2 is SVGEGT. This chain's CDR3 is CASSYGIEQASYDYTF. The DNA read from the CDR3 is TGTGCCAGCAGTTACGGTATTGAGCAGGCTTCCTACGAC.

Turning to this clone: From the germline J gene comes the end of the CDR3, since the read stops 3 residues before it. This chain links TRBV7-3 with TRBJ2-1; 7 positions match TRBD2. The CDR3 covers 16 residues. Germline trimming cut 0 bases from V and 2 bases from J; bases unmatched to any gene: 4. Germline V CDR1 and CDR2: SGHTA, FQGTGA. The CDR3 bases that were read are TGTGCCAGCAGCTTAACCGGGGGGAGCGCCTACAATGAG. Translating it yields CASSLTGGSAYNE. The whole CDR3 protein reads CASSLTGGSAYNEQFF.

About this clone: The read comes to an end 3 residues before the CDR3 does, leaving the germline J gene to fill in the end. J is TRBJ1-2 and V is TRBV2; 12 positions match TRBD1. The germline V gene encodes CDR1 SNHLY and CDR2 FYNNEI. This CDR3 region has 14 residues. CDR3 loop: CASTVGQGASGYTF. The DNA read from the CDR3 is TGTGCCAGCACCGTGGGACAGGGGGCGAGCGGC.

As concerns this clone: The read ends 3 residues shy of where the CDR3 ends; the end is completed using the germline J gene. The chain couples TRBV5-1 to TRBJ2-1; TRBD2 might be the D (6 bases). CDR3 size: 12 residues. Germline V gene lookup returns CDR1 SGHRS and CDR2 YFSETQ. V was clipped by 8 bases and J by 7 bases, with 13 bases between them. CDR3 residues: CASTAGLNEQFF. The DNA read from the CDR3 is TGCGCCAGTACAGCGGGTCTAAATGAG.

Points on this clone: The CDR3 goes on 3 residues after the read ends, and that part is filled in from the germline J gene. This sequence joins TRBV14 and TRBJ2-7, with TRBD1 matching 8 bases. The V and J ends lost 3 bases and 3 bases, in that order; junction bases with no gene match: 4. The germline CDR1 and CDR2 sequences are SGHDN and FVKESK. This CDR3 region has 14 residues. The CDR3 bases that were read are TGTGCCAGCAGCCATGGGACAGGCGTCTACGAG. Protein sequence: CASSHGTGVYE. In full, the CDR3 reads CASSHGTGVYEQYF.

For this clone: The read gets to within 3 residues of the CDR3 end, and the germline J gene fills in the rest. The chain combines TRBV30 with TRBJ2-2, with TRBD2 identical over 12 bases. This CDR3 is 17 amino acids long. V lost 1 base and J lost 6; bases outside the gene matches: 9. CDR1 is GTSNPN and CDR2 is SVGIG in the germline V gene (reference sequence). CDR3 bases read: TGTGCCTGGAGTGACCCCCAGACTAGCGGGAGTCCCGGGGAG. Translating gives CAWSDPQTSGSPGE. The whole CDR3 protein is CAWSDPQTSGSPGELFF.

About this clone: The CDR3 end is not reached by the read, which stops 3 residues before it; the germline J gene fills it in. The V call is TRBV30, the J call TRBJ2-7; D may be TRBD1 or TRBD2 (5 bases each). CDR1 and CDR2 from the germline V gene are GTSNPN and SVGIG (reference sequence). Trimming stripped 3 bases from V and 2 bases from J, with 11 bases between. The CDR3 sequence is 13 residues long. The CDR3 bases that were read are TGTGCCTGGAGAGGGCAGGGAGCCTACGAG. Encoded protein: CAWRGQGAYE. The entire CDR3 sequence reads CAWRGQGAYEQYF.

Concerning this clone itself: From the germline J gene comes the end of the CDR3, since the read stops 3 residues before it. This chain joins TRBV19 and TRBJ2-7, with TRBD2 matching 7 bases. CDR1 is LNHDA and CDR2 is SQIVND in the germline V gene (reference sequence). Unmatched junction bases numbered 14, after V lost 3 bases and J lost 6 bases. This CDR3 spans 16 amino acids. CDR3 amino acids: CASSIVGRELNAEQYF. The sequenced part of the CDR3 DNA is TGTGCCAGTAGTATCGTTGGGCGGGAGCTGAACGCCGAG.

As to this clone: The read comes to an end 3 residues before the CDR3 does, leaving the germline J gene to fill in the end. The rearrangement joins TRBV29-1 to TRBJ2-5, with 7 bases fitting TRBD2. CDR1 SQVTM and CDR2 ANQGSEA come from the germline V gene. CDR3 length: 14 amino acids. The V segment lost 5 bases and the J segment 5 bases; nucleotides outside the gene matches: 11. CDR3 residues: CSVQGGGRGETQYF. The CDR3 DNA, read in part, is TGCAGCGTTCAGGGTGGAGGGAGGGGTGAGACC.

This CDR3 reads CASSAGQGAWGYTF. The CDR3 DNA, read in part, is TGTGCCAGCAGTGCTGGGCAGGGGGCTTGGGGC. The gene calls are TRBV2 and TRBJ1-2; the match to TRBD1 covers 8 bases. The read halts 3 residues ahead of the CDR3 end, with the missing end drawn from the germline J gene. The CDR3 extends over 14 amino acids. Germline-derived CDR1 and CDR2 are SNHLY and FYNNEI.

Concerning this clone itself: The CDR3 end lies 3 residues beyond the end of the read and is filled in from the germline J gene. The chain recombines TRBV11-2 with TRBJ2-1; 9 bases line up with TRBD2. V trimming: 5 bases; J trimming: 4 bases; junction bases outside the gene matches: 3. The CDR3 length is 14 residues. CDR1 and CDR2 from the germline V gene are SGHAT and FQNNGV. CDR3 DNA (partial): TGTGCCAGCAGCCTGGCGGGAGGGTACAATGAG. Translating it yields CASSLAGGYNE. The whole CDR3 sequence is CASSLAGGYNEQFF.